The next 15 T cell receptor beta chains were all read from a single sample in a study of CD8 T cells in Susac syndrome. A quantity of about 0.5 to 1 ug RNA underwent reverse transcription using random hexamers. One entry per CDR3 protein results from TCRdb running MiXCR on the immunoSEQ multiplex PCR reads. The table records about 83,000 distinct CDR3 sequences, about 95% of them present only once. Sequencing input: CD8+ T cells from PBMCs. The receptors were gathered from a human donor with Susac syndrome.

The chain combines TRBV4-1 with TRBJ1-5; no reliable D call. The germline V gene has CDR1 MGHRA and CDR2 YSYEKL. V was clipped by 0 bases and J by 6 bases, with 12 bases between them. The CDR3 has 15 amino acids. This CDR3 is CASSQDKATGQPQHF. The CDR3 DNA sequence: TGCGCCAGCAGCCAAGATAAGGCTACCGGTCAGCCCCAGCATTTT.

The chain couples TRBV10-3 to TRBJ2-7, with 13 nucleotides matching TRBD2. Germline trimming cut 9 bases from V and 7 bases from J; bases unmatched to any gene: 9. The CDR3 is 14 residues long. Germline V gene lookup returns CDR1 ENHRY and CDR2 SYGVKD. The CDR3 protein is CAMGPGLAGFEQYF. The CDR3 bases are TGTGCCATGGGGCCGGGACTAGCGGGATTTGAGCAGTACTTC.

The gene calls are TRBV7-8 and TRBJ2-3; D unclear. In germline, CDR1 is SGHVS, CDR2 FQNEAQ. The CDR3 spans 15 residues. Trimming removed 7 bases at V and 7 bases at J, with 21 bases between. This chain's CDR3 is CASTPEAVSYHTQYF. CDR3 sequence (DNA): TGTGCCAGCACCCCTGAAGCTGTATCATATCATACGCAGTATTTT.

In its sample, this clonotype was seen once. The chain links TRBV5-4 to TRBJ2-1; D possibly corresponds to TRBD2 (6 bases). Germline values: CDR1 SGHNT, CDR2 YYREEE (reference sequence). The CDR3 sequence is 15 residues long. Trimming stripped 4 bases from V and 4 bases from J, with 15 bases between. CDR3 DNA sequence: TGTGCCAGCAGCCCGGGACTTCCGCCATACAATGAGCAGTTCTTC. This codes for CASSPGLPPYNEQFF.

The chain recombines TRBV4-1 with TRBJ2-2, with 7 bases lining up with TRBD1. CDR3 length equals 15 residues. Germline-derived CDR1 and CDR2 are MGHRA and YSYEKL. V dropped 0 bases and J dropped 4; count of bases not matched to a gene: 2. CDR3 sequence (DNA): TGCGCCAGCAGCCAAGAGTCAGGGGGCACCGGGGAGCTGTTTTTT. Translating it yields CASSQESGGTGELFF.

In DNA, the CDR3 is TGCAGCGTTGCCACGGGAGAATTCTACAATGAGCAGTTCTTC. Protein sequence: CSVATGEFYNEQFF. V is TRBV29-1 and J is TRBJ2-1; D possibly corresponds to TRBD2 (6 bases). V lost 4 bases and J 3 bases, leaving 13 bases between the germline ends. This CDR3 has 14 amino acids. Germline lookup yields CDR1 SQVTM and CDR2 ANQGSEA.

This sequence joins TRBV19 and TRBJ2-2, with D unresolved. The CDR3 consists of 13 residues. Per germline, CDR1 LNHDA and CDR2 SQIVND (reference sequence). Trimming pared 5 bases from V and 9 bases from J, leaving 13 bases between. The CDR3 sequence: CASSFRTSWELFF. CDR3 bases: TGTGCCAGTAGTTTTAGGACCAGCTGGGAGCTGTTTTTT.

The V call is TRBV20-1, the J call TRBJ2-1; D is undetermined. Trimming removed 5 bases from V and 3 bases from J, with 14 bases in between. The CDR3 length is 14 residues. CDR1 is DFQATT and CDR2 is SNEGSKA in the germline V gene (reference sequence). The DNA of the CDR3 is TGCAGTGCTCGACCTTCTTATGGCTACAATGAGCAGTTCTTC. Its protein is CSARPSYGYNEQFF.

This chain joins TRBV10-3 and TRBJ2-1; the match to TRBD1 covers 8 bases. Trimming at V came to 8 bases and at J to 10 bases, leaving 7 bases not matched to a gene. This CDR3 spans 12 amino acids. CDR1 is ENHRY and CDR2 is SYGVKD in the germline V gene. CDR3 residues: CAIGETGDEQFF. CDR3 DNA sequence: TGTGCCATCGGAGAGACAGGGGACGAGCAGTTCTTC.

The rearrangement links TRBV10-3 to TRBJ1-1, with D possibly matching TRBD1 (6 bases). The CDR3 has 13 amino acids. Trimming left V 3 bases short and J 5 bases short, with 10 bases between. The germline V gene has CDR1 ENHRY and CDR2 SYGVKD. The CDR3 region has the DNA TGTGCCATCAGTGAAGGGGGAACGACTGAAGCTTTCTTT. This encodes CAISEGGTTEAFF.

The genes are TRBV29-1 and TRBJ2-1, with a possible D match to TRBD2 (5 bases). The V and J ends lost 4 bases and 9 bases respectively, with 13 bases between them. The CDR3 spans 12 residues. The germline CDR1 and CDR2 sequences are SQVTM and ANQGSEA. DNA of the CDR3: TGCAGCGTTGTTGCAGAAGGGAGTGAGCAGTTCTTC. Translating gives CSVVAEGSEQFF.

This chain links TRBV29-1 with TRBJ1-2; 7 nucleotides line up with TRBD1. The germline V gene encodes CDR1 SQVTM and CDR2 ANQGSEA. This CDR3 region has 16 residues. V dropped 0 bases and J dropped 4; count of bases not matched to a gene: 11. The chain's CDR3 is CSVEDFDRVEGYGYTF. In DNA form, the CDR3 reads TGCAGCGTTGAAGATTTCGACAGGGTGGAAGGCTATGGCTACACCTTC.

The rearrangement links TRBV9 to TRBJ1-2; the match to TRBD1 covers 12 bases. The CDR3 has 16 amino acids. V lost 3 bases, J lost 2 bases, and 5 bases stayed unmatched. CDR1 and CDR2 from the germline V gene are SGDLS and YYNGEE. This CDR3 reads CASSAPGTGGNYGYTF. Written as DNA, the CDR3 is TGTGCCAGCAGCGCCCCCGGGACAGGGGGCAACTATGGCTACACCTTC.

This clonotype was seen only once. V gene TRBV6-5 combines with J gene TRBJ1-1, with TRBD1 identical over 9 bases. The V gene end was trimmed by 5 bases and the J gene end by 1 base; junction bases not matched to a gene: 2. The CDR3 runs to 14 residues. Germline V gene lookup returns CDR1 MNHEY and CDR2 SVGAGI. The CDR3 nucleotides read TGTGCCAGCAGTACGACAGGGGGGAACACTGAAGCTTTCTTT. It specifies CASSTTGGNTEAFF.

The rearrangement links TRBV30 to TRBJ2-3; D call uncertain. Germline V CDR1 and CDR2: GTSNPN, SVGIG (reference sequence). This CDR3 has 12 amino acids. The V end was cut by 0 bases, the J end by 4 bases, with 5 bases between. CDR3 sequence: CAWSVSADTQYF. The CDR3 bases are TGTGCCTGGAGTGTATCGGCAGATACGCAGTATTTT.